This T cell receptor beta chain was identified during a study of T cell responses to AZD1222 COVID-19 vaccine. Regarding the study as a whole: Mapped onto spike, vaccine-associated CD4 TCRs spanned it and were dominant at 160-218 and 743-854. Mostly white British, mostly female donors; authors suggested clonal diversity may be underestimated.

This clone was counted a single time. Its cognate antigen is unknown. Sequenced by immunoSEQ multiplex PCR; TCRdb stores in-frame clones only, minus some. The sample records around 94,000 clones, less than 90% being singletons. This CDR3 is built from 15 residues. Germline V lookup: CDR1 SQVTM, CDR2 ANQGSEA. V was clipped by 6 bases and J by 4 bases, with 19 bases between them. This receptor was taken from an adult in good health. The V gene is TRBV29-1, the J gene TRBJ1-5, with D possibly being TRBD1 (5 bases). Sequenced here: peripheral blood, sampled on day 0 of AZD1222 vaccination. CDR3 sequence (DNA): TGCAGCGTCCAAGTCCTTTCGGGACCTAATCAGCCCCAGCATTTT. It translates to CSVQVLSGPNQPQHF.